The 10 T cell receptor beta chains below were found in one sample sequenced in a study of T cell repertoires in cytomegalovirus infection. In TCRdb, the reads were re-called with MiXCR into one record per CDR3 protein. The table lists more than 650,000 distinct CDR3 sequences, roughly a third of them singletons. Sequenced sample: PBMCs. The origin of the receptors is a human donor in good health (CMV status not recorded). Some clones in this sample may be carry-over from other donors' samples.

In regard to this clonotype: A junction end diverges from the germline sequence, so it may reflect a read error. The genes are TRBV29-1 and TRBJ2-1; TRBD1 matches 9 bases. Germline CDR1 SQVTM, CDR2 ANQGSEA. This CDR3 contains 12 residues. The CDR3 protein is CSAGQGNKEQFF. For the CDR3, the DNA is TGCAGCGCGGGACAGGGAAACAAGGAGCAGTTCTTC.

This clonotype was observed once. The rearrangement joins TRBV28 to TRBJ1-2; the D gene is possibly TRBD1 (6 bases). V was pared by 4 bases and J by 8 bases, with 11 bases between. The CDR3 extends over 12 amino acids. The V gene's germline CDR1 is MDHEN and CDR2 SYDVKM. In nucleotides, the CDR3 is TGTGCCAGCAGTTCAGGGGCCTGGGGCTACACCTTC. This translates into CASSSGAWGYTF.

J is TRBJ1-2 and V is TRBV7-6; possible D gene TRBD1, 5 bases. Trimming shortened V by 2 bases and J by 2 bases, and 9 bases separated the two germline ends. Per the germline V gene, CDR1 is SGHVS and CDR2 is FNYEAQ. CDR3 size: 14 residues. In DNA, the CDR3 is TGTGCCAGCAGCTTAAGGGAGGGGAACTATGGCTACACCTTC. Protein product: CASSLREGNYGYTF.

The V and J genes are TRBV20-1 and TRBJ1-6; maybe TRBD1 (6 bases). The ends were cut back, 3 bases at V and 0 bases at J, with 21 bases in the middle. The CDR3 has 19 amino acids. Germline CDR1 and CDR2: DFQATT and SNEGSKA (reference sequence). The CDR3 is CSASKRQDTTSSYNSPLHF. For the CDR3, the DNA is TGCAGTGCTAGCAAAAGACAGGATACAACGAGCTCCTATAATTCACCCCTCCACTTT.

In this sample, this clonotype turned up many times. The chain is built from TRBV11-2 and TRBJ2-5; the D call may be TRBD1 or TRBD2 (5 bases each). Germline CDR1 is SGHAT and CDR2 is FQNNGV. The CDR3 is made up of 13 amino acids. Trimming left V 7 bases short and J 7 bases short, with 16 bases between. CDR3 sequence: CASIASGTGTQYF. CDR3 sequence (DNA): TGTGCCAGCATCGCCTCAGGGACGGGGACCCAGTACTTC.

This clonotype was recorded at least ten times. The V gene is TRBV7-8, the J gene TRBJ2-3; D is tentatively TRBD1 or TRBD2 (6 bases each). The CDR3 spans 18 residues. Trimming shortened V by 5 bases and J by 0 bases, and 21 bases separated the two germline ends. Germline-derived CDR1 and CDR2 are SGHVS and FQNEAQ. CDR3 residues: CASSRLDRTPSSTDTQYF. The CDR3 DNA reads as TGTGCCAGCAGCCGACTAGACAGGACTCCGTCTAGCACAGATACGCAGTATTTT.

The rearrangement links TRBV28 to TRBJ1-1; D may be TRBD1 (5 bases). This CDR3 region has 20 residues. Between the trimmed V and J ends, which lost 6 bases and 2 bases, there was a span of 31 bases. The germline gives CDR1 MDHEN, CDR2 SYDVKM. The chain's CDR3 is CASRYRIRYAGGISNTEAFF. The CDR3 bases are TGTGCCAGCAGGTACAGGATCCGATACGCCGGGGGGATAAGTAACACTGAAGCTTTCTTT.

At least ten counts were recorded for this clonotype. The CDR3 sequence: CASSRTPGVGYNEQFF. The CDR3 nucleotides are TGTGCCAGCAGCCGCACCCCAGGGGTAGGCTACAATGAGCAGTTCTTC. V gene TRBV7-2 combines with J gene TRBJ2-1; D possibly corresponds to TRBD1 (6 bases). Germline assignment: CDR1 SGHTA and CDR2 FQGNSA. The CDR3 length is 16 residues. Trimming cost V 5 bases and J 3 bases, with 17 bases left between them.

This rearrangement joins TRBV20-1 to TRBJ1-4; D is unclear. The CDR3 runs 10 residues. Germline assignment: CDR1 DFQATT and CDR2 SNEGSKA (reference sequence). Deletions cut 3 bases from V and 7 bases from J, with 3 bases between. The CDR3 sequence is CSARGEKLFF. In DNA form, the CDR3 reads TGCAGTGCTAGGGGTGAAAAACTGTTTTTT.

The CDR3 coding sequence is TGTGCCAGCAGCTTTCGTCCGGGACAGGAAGAGACCCAGTACTTC. The encoded protein is CASSFRPGQEETQYF. The chain combines TRBV7-6 with TRBJ2-5; 8 nucleotides align to TRBD1. The germline CDR1 and CDR2 sequences are SGHVS and FNYEAQ. The CDR3 extends over 15 amino acids. V was pared by 3 bases and J by 3 bases, with 6 bases of the junction left unmatched.